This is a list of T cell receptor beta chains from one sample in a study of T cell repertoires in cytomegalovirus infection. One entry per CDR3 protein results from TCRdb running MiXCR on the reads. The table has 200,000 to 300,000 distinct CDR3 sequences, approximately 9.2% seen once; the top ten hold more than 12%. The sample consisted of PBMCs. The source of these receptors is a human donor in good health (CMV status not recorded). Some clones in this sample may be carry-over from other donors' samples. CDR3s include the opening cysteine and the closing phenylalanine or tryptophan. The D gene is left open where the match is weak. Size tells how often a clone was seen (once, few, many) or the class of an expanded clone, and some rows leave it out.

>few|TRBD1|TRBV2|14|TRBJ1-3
CASRDRGPGNTIYF
TGTGCCAGCAGAGACAGGGGGCCCGGAAACACCATATATTTT
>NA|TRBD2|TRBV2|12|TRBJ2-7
CASGEGSSEQYF
TGTGCCAGCGGGGAGGGCTCATCCGAGCAGTACTTC
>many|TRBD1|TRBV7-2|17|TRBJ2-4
CASSPLGQATFKNIQYF
TGTGCCAGCAGCCCCCTCGGACAGGCGACCTTTAAAAACATTCAGTACTTC
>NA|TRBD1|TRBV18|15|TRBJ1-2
CASSRDRGDNYGYTF
TGTGCCAGCTCACGGGACAGGGGGGACAACTATGGCTACACCTTC
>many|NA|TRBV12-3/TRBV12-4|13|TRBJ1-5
CASSLSQNQPQHF
TGTGCCAGCAGTTTGTCCCAGAATCAGCCCCAGCATTTT
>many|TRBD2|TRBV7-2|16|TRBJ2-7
CASSYSGTSGSHEQYF
TGTGCCAGCAGCTACAGTGGGACTAGCGGGAGCCACGAGCAGTACTTC
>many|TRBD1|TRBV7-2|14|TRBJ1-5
CASRLTGGREPQHF
TGTGCCAGCAGGCTAACAGGGGGCAGGGAGCCCCAGCATTTT
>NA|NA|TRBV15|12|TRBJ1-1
CATSREVGFAFF
TGTGCCACCAGCAGAGAAGTTGGGTTCGCTTTCTTT
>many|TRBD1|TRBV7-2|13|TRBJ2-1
CASRSTGISEQFF
TGTGCCAGCAGGTCGACAGGGATCAGTGAGCAGTTCTTC
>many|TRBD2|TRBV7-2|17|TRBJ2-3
CASSLVPSGRAGDTQYF
TGTGCCAGCAGCTTAGTCCCTAGCGGGAGGGCCGGAGATACGCAGTATTTT
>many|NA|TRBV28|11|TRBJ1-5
CASNSLQPQHF
TGTGCCAGCAATTCCCTTCAGCCCCAGCATTTT
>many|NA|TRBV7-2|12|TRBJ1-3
CASSLMGNTIYF
TGTGCCAGCAGCTTAATGGGAAACACCATATATTTT
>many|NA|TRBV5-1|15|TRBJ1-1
CASSLGSGDILQAFF
TGCGCCAGCAGCTTGGGGTCCGGGGACATACTTCAAGCTTTCTTT
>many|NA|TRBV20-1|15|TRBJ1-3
CSARDHSSSGNTIYF
TGCAGTGCTAGAGATCACAGCTCCTCTGGAAACACCATATATTTT
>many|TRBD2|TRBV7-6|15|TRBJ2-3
CASSCCGEGTDTQYF
TGTGCCAGCAGCTGCTGCGGGGAGGGGACAGATACGCAGTATTTT
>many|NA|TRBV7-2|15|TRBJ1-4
CASSLSAGDNEKLFF
TGTGCCAGCAGCTTATCGGCCGGGGACAATGAAAAACTGTTTTTT
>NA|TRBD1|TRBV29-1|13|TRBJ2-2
CSAGGANTGELFF
TGCAGCGCAGGGGGCGCGAACACCGGGGAGCTGTTTTTT
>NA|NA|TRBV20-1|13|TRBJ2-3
CSAFPDFTDTQYF
TGCAGTGCTTTCCCAGACTTCACAGATACGCAGTATTTT
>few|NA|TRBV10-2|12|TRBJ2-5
CASSHSQETQYF
TGCGCCAGCAGCCACTCCCAAGAGACCCAGTACTTC